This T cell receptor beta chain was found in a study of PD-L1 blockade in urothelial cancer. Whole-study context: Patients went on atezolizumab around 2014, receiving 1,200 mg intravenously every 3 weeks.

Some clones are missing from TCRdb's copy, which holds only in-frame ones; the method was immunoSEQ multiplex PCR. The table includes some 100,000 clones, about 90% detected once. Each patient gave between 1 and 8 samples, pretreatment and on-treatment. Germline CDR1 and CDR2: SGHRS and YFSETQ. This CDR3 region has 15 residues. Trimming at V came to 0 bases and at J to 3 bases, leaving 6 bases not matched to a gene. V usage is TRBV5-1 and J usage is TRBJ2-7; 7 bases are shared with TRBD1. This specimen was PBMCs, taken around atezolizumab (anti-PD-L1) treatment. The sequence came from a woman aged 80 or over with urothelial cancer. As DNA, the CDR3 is TGCGCCAGCAGCTTGGTCCTCGGGGACAGCTACGAGCAGTACTTC. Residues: CASSLVLGDSYEQYF.